These T cell receptor beta chains were read from a single sample in a study of identical twins. TCRdb fed the 5' RACE reads into MiXCR, producing one record per CDR3 protein. Of approximately 530,000 distinct CDR3 sequences in the sample, 20% to 25% were seen once. These data were also filed under a second study, of yellow fever vaccine responses in identical twins.

What was sequenced was CD4+ T cells sorted from blood. The receptors here all came from a woman between 18 and 30 years old in good health. Both conserved end residues are part of each CDR3. The order of the fields is CDR3 protein, CDR3 DNA, V gene, D gene, J gene, clone size. D genes are given only for firm matches. Size is omitted from some rows. Given values are once, few, many or a class for expanded clones.

CDR3 protein: CAIFGGGPPNEQFF
CDR3 DNA: TGTGCCATCTTTGGCGGGGGCCCCCCTAATGAGCAGTTCTTC
V gene: TRBV10-3
D gene: -
J gene: TRBJ2-1
clone size: few

CDR3 protein: CASSQVFAEAKNIQYF
CDR3 DNA: TGTGCCAGCAGCCAAGTGTTTGCGGAAGCCAAAAACATTCAGTACTTC
V gene: TRBV3-1
D gene: -
J gene: TRBJ2-4
clone size: -

CDR3 protein: CASSVASDRATF
CDR3 DNA: TGTGCCAGCAGCGTAGCTAGTGACAGGGCGACCTTC
V gene: TRBV9
D gene: TRBD1
J gene: TRBJ1-2
clone size: -

CDR3 protein: CASSFLNSGNTIYF
CDR3 DNA: TGTGCCAGCAGTTTTTTAAACTCTGGAAACACCATATATTTT
V gene: TRBV12-3/TRBV12-4
D gene: -
J gene: TRBJ1-3
clone size: -

CDR3 protein: CASSRGEIYNEQFF
CDR3 DNA: TGTGCCAGTAGTAGGGGGGAAATCTACAATGAGCAGTTCTTC
V gene: TRBV19
D gene: -
J gene: TRBJ2-1
clone size: -

CDR3 protein: CASSELDLNNEQFF
CDR3 DNA: TGTGCCAGCAGTGAGCTGGACTTGAACAATGAGCAGTTCTTC
V gene: TRBV2
D gene: -
J gene: TRBJ2-1
clone size: -

CDR3 protein: CASTEYPNTEAFF
CDR3 DNA: TGTGCCAGCACCGAATACCCCAACACTGAAGCTTTCTTT
V gene: TRBV5-5
D gene: -
J gene: TRBJ1-1
clone size: few

CDR3 protein: CASSLVGETQYF
CDR3 DNA: TGTGCCAGCAGCTTAGTTGGAGAGACCCAGTACTTC
V gene: TRBV5-1
D gene: -
J gene: TRBJ2-5
clone size: many

CDR3 protein: CASSVQGGSTDTQYF
CDR3 DNA: TGTGCCAGCAGCGTTCAGGGGGGAAGCACAGATACGCAGTATTTT
V gene: TRBV9
D gene: -
J gene: TRBJ2-3
clone size: -

CDR3 protein: CATSDPSRGLVTNEQFF
CDR3 DNA: TGTGCCACCAGTGATCCGTCAAGAGGACTAGTTACCAATGAGCAGTTCTTC
V gene: TRBV24-1
D gene: TRBD2
J gene: TRBJ2-1
clone size: -

CDR3 protein: CASSPRGPPGEQFF
CDR3 DNA: TGTGCCAGCAGCCCGCGGGGGCCCCCGGGTGAGCAGTTCTTC
V gene: TRBV11-2
D gene: -
J gene: TRBJ2-1
clone size: few

CDR3 protein: CATCPTRGVGAPGELFF
CDR3 DNA: TGTGCCACCTGCCCCACTCGTGGGGTAGGGGCCCCCGGGGAGCTGTTTTTT
V gene: TRBV3-1
D gene: -
J gene: TRBJ2-2
clone size: -

CDR3 protein: CASSFYGRASGNTIYF
CDR3 DNA: TGTGCCAGCAGTTTTTATGGCAGGGCCTCTGGAAACACCATATATTTT
V gene: TRBV12-3/TRBV12-4
D gene: -
J gene: TRBJ1-3
clone size: many

CDR3 protein: CASSFSAGGPYNEQFF
CDR3 DNA: TGTGCCAGCAGTTTTTCGGCGGGAGGGCCGTACAATGAGCAGTTCTTC
V gene: TRBV28
D gene: TRBD2
J gene: TRBJ2-1
clone size: -

CDR3 protein: CSARVQAGYEQYF
CDR3 DNA: TGCAGTGCTAGAGTACAGGCTGGCTACGAGCAGTACTTC
V gene: TRBV20-1
D gene: -
J gene: TRBJ2-7
clone size: -

CDR3 protein: CATGGRDNSYNEQFF
CDR3 DNA: TGTGCCACGGGCGGGAGGGACAACTCCTACAATGAGCAGTTCTTC
V gene: TRBV10-3
D gene: TRBD2
J gene: TRBJ2-1
clone size: -

CDR3 protein: CASSLVSGMTEQFF
CDR3 DNA: TGTGCCAGCAGCTTAGTGAGCGGGATGACCGAGCAGTTCTTC
V gene: TRBV7-2
D gene: TRBD2
J gene: TRBJ2-1
clone size: -

CDR3 protein: CASSGTVSNEQFF
CDR3 DNA: TGTGCCAGCAGCGGGACAGTGTCCAATGAGCAGTTCTTC
V gene: TRBV5-6
D gene: TRBD1
J gene: TRBJ2-1
clone size: many

CDR3 protein: CASSPWDRDYEQYF
CDR3 DNA: TGTGCCAGCAGTCCCTGGGACAGGGACTACGAGCAGTACTTC
V gene: TRBV12-3/TRBV12-4
D gene: TRBD1
J gene: TRBJ2-7
clone size: -

CDR3 protein: CASARGVNTEAFF
CDR3 DNA: TGTGCCAGCGCCCGTGGGGTGAACACTGAAGCTTTCTTT
V gene: TRBV12-3/TRBV12-4
D gene: -
J gene: TRBJ1-1
clone size: -

CDR3 protein: CASSSTGSDGETQYF
CDR3 DNA: TGTGCCAGCAGTAGTACAGGGAGTGATGGAGAGACCCAGTACTTC
V gene: TRBV2
D gene: -
J gene: TRBJ2-5
clone size: -

CDR3 protein: CASSELGTSGIYTQYF
CDR3 DNA: TGTGCCAGCAGCGAATTAGGGACTAGCGGGATTTATACGCAGTATTTT
V gene: TRBV7-9
D gene: TRBD2
J gene: TRBJ2-3
clone size: few

CDR3 protein: CSARSYQSSYNEQFF
CDR3 DNA: TGCAGTGCTAGATCCTACCAGAGCTCCTACAATGAGCAGTTCTTC
V gene: TRBV20-1
D gene: -
J gene: TRBJ2-1
clone size: -

CDR3 protein: CASSLAGGGYQETQYF
CDR3 DNA: TGTGCCAGCAGCTTAGCGGGCGGGGGGTACCAAGAGACCCAGTACTTC
V gene: TRBV7-6
D gene: TRBD2
J gene: TRBJ2-5
clone size: -

CDR3 protein: CATSRVQGAGGANVLTF
CDR3 DNA: TGTGCCACCAGCAGAGTACAGGGGGCAGGTGGGGCCAACGTCCTGACTTTC
V gene: TRBV15
D gene: TRBD1
J gene: TRBJ2-6
clone size: -

CDR3 protein: CASSLGGGGSYEQYF
CDR3 DNA: TGCGCCAGCAGCTTGGGTGGCGGTGGCTCCTACGAGCAGTACTTC
V gene: TRBV5-1
D gene: -
J gene: TRBJ2-7
clone size: -

CDR3 protein: CSARVRRSSSYNEQFF
CDR3 DNA: TGCAGTGCTAGAGTTCGGAGGTCAAGCTCCTACAATGAGCAGTTCTTC
V gene: TRBV20-1
D gene: -
J gene: TRBJ2-1
clone size: few

CDR3 protein: CASNKLAGEGEQFF
CDR3 DNA: TGTGCCAGCAATAAACTAGCGGGAGAGGGTGAGCAGTTCTTC
V gene: TRBV2
D gene: TRBD2
J gene: TRBJ2-1
clone size: -

CDR3 protein: CSARDRTYSNQPQHF
CDR3 DNA: TGCAGTGCTAGGGACAGAACCTATAGCAATCAGCCCCAGCATTTT
V gene: TRBV20-1
D gene: -
J gene: TRBJ1-5
clone size: -

CDR3 protein: CASSEWPRTDTQYF
CDR3 DNA: TGCGCCAGCAGTGAGTGGCCCCGCACAGATACGCAGTATTTT
V gene: TRBV10-1
D gene: -
J gene: TRBJ2-3
clone size: few

CDR3 protein: CASEGLVPHLVDSYNEQFF
CDR3 DNA: TGTGCCAGCGAGGGGCTAGTACCGCACCTGGTCGACTCCTACAATGAGCAGTTCTTC
V gene: TRBV2
D gene: -
J gene: TRBJ2-1
clone size: few

CDR3 protein: CASSLGRAADTQYF
CDR3 DNA: TGTGCCAGCAGCTTGGGCAGGGCGGCAGATACGCAGTATTTT
V gene: TRBV5-4
D gene: -
J gene: TRBJ2-3
clone size: few

CDR3 protein: CASSEWGPRTDTQYF
CDR3 DNA: TGTGCCAGCAGTGAATGGGGACCGCGCACAGATACGCAGTATTTT
V gene: TRBV2
D gene: -
J gene: TRBJ2-3
clone size: few

CDR3 protein: CASSVETALYF
CDR3 DNA: TGTGCCAGCAGTGTGGAGACAGCCCTGTACTTC
V gene: TRBV6-1
D gene: -
J gene: TRBJ2-7
clone size: -

CDR3 protein: CASSPGTGASYGYTF
CDR3 DNA: TGCGCCAGCAGCCCCGGGACAGGGGCCTCGTATGGCTACACCTTC
V gene: TRBV5-1
D gene: TRBD1
J gene: TRBJ1-2
clone size: -